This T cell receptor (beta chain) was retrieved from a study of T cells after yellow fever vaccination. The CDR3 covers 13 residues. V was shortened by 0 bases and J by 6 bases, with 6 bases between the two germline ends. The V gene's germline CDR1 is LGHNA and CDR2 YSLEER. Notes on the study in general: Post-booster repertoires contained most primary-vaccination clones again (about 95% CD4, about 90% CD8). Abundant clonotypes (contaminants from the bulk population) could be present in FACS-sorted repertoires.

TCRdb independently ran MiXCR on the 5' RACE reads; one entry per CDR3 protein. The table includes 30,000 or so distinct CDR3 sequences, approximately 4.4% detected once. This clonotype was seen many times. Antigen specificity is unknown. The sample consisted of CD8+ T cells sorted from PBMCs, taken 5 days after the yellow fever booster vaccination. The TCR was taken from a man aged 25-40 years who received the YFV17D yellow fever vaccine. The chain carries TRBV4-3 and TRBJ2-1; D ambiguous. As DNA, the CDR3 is TGCGCCAGCAGCCAAGATCCCCTCAATGAGCAGTTCTTC. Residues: CASSQDPLNEQFF.